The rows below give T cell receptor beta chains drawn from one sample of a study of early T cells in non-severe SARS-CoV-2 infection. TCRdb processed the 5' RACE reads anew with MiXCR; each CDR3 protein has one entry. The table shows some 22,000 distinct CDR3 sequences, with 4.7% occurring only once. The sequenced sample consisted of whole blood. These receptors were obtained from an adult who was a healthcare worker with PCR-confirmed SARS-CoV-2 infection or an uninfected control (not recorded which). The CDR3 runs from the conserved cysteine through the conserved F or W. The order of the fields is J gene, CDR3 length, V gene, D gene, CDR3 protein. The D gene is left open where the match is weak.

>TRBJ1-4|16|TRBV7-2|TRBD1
CASSTTTGTANEKLFF
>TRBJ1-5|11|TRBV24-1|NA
CATGHRGTQHF
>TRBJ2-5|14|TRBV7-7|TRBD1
CASSTGTVQETQYF
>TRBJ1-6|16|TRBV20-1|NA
CSASRTQVGDNSPLHF
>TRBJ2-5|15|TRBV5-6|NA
CASSFRDTRGETQYF
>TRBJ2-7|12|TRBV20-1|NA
CSAIRSSYEQYF
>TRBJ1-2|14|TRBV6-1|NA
CASSDWTTNYGYTF
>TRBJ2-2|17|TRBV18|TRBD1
CASSLKAGTVNTGELFF
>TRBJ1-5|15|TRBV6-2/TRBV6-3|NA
CASSSVPGSNQPQHF
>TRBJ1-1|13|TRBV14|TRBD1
CASRGQGNAEAFF
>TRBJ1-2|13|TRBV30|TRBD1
CAWSDRGLYGYTF
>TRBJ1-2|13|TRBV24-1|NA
CATSDQNRDGYTF
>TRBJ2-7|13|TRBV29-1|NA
CSVAGENSYEQYF
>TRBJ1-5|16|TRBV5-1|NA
CASSLHGGPGDQPQHF
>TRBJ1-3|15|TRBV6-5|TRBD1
CASRPQGLSGNTIYF
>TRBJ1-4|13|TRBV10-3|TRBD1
CVIGTGGSEKLFF
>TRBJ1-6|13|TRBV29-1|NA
CSVGDSLGSPLHF
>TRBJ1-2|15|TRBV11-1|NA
CASSFDGNNDYGYTF
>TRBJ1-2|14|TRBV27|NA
CASTLDWRRDGYTF
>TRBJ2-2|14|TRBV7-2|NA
CASSLVAVTGELFF
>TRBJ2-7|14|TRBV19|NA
CASSIDGQTYEQYF
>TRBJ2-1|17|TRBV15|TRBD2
CATSRDGGGGTYNEQFF
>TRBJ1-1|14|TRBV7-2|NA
CASSLTGQATIAFF
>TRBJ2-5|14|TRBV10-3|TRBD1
CAISLTGYQETQYF
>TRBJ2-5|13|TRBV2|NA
CASSVEGRETQYF
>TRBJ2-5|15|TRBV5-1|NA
CASRSTPGIQETQYF
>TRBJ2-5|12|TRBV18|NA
CASSPEAETQYF
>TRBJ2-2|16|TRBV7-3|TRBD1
CASSLTTGGGTGELFF
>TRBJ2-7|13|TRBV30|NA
CAWSPRGAYEQYF
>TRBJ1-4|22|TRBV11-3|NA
CASSLDLFRLTQQDGMTKKLFF
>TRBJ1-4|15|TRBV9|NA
CASSAYGSGGEKLFF
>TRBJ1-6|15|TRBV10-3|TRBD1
CAISESGQGDSPLHF
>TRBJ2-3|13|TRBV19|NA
CASMAGSTDTQYF
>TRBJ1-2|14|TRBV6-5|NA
CASSSRRINYGYTF
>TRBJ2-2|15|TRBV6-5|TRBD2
CASSYMGGFPGELFF
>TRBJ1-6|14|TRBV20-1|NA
CSALEIREHSPLHF
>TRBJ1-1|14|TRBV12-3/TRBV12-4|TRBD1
CASTTGGQNTEAFF
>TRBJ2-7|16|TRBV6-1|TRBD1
CASSETDGQGVNLQYF
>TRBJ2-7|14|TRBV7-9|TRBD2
CASSSPGLAGGSHF
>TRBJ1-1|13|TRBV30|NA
CAWSREEGTEAFF
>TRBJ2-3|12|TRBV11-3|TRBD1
CASSPGGREQYF
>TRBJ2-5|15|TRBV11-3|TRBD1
CASSLGGTGGETQYF
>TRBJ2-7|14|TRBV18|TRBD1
CASSPPGGLGEQYF
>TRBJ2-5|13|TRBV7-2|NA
CASSLWVEETQYF
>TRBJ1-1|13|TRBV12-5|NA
CASGPRMNTEAFF